Listed below are T cell receptor beta chains from one sample, sequenced in a study of shared clonotypes between healthy human individuals. Profiled with immunoSEQ multiplex PCR; TCRdb holds only in-frame clones, not every one. The sample records about 2,500,000 clones, just over 90% being singletons. The material sequenced was naive CD4+ T cells sorted from blood. Receptor source: a man aged 18 to 30 in good health. CDR3s include the opening cysteine and the closing phenylalanine or tryptophan. A D gene is named only where the DNA matches it firmly. Only part of the rows carry a size: once, few, many, or a class if the clone is expanded.

>TRBV7-9|TRBD2|.
CASSSGLAGSTDTQYF
>TRBV18|.|.
CASSAGVLNTEAFF
>TRBV10-3|.|.
CAISRMAGGQETQYF
>TRBV5-1|TRBD2|.
CASSLGGVEETQYF
>TRBV5-1|TRBD1|.
CASSTGQGGNYGYTF
>TRBV11-2|TRBD1|.
CASSLSGTGGDYGYTF
>TRBV10-3|.|.
CAISSGLMNTEAFF
>TRBV5-6|.|once
CASRLGLLGFAEQYF
>TRBV6-5|TRBD1|.
CASRTGGNGANVLTF
>TRBV7-9|.|.
CASSLGAEQFF
>TRBV7-9|.|.
CASSLAPGLEQYF
>TRBV29-1|.|few
CSVRGDSPYEQYF
>TRBV5-1|TRBD1|.
CASSPTSKDRGLSYEQYF
>TRBV6-1|.|.
CASSGGVNTGELFF
>TRBV25-1|.|.
CASRESLWGASEKLFF
>TRBV7-9|TRBD2|.
CASSPSGGSYEQYF
>TRBV6-5|.|.
CASSYLRDSPLHF
>TRBV21-1|.|.
CASSKGDGRGIYIQYF
>TRBV18|.|.
CASSPLGGPTDTQYF
>TRBV7-2|.|.
CASSFARVADTQYF
>TRBV19|.|.
CASSIGRGIGNQPQHF
>TRBV7-9|TRBD1|.
CASSPGQGSSYEQYF
>TRBV2|.|.
CASSLSGNTIYF
>TRBV7-2|TRBD1|.
CASSLGTGGGQPQHF
>TRBV4-3|.|.
CASSHPGTDTQYF
>TRBV2|.|.
CASGSYNEQFF
>TRBV21-1|.|.
CASSKEKGQGSYEQYF
>TRBV7-9|.|.
CASSSSGTQGNTIYF
>TRBV27|TRBD1|once
CASSLSGQGPNYGYTF
>TRBV5-1|.|.
CASSLSVGYEQYF
>TRBV6-5|.|once
CASSYGGQNSPLHF
>TRBV5-1|.|.
CASSLAGGNQPQHF
>TRBV5-1|TRBD1|.
CASSPAGGGGANVLTF
>TRBV11-2|.|.
CASSLQDNNSPLHF
>TRBV5-1|TRBD1|.
CASTPGGNYGYTF
>TRBV2|.|.
CASSGLIGGSYNEQFF
>TRBV18|.|.
CASSPFSTEAFF
>TRBV28|.|.
CASRGRDFGEQYF
>TRBV7-9|.|.
CASSFHGSYEQYF
>TRBV7-2|.|.
CASSLQGNEQFF
>TRBV5-4|.|.
CASSLGWGLANTGELFF
>TRBV5-1|TRBD2|.
CASSLGASGAETQYF
>TRBV4-1|TRBD2|.
CASSPLPGGGTDTQYF
>TRBV29-1|.|.
CSVRSGSSTDTQYF
>TRBV5-1|TRBD2|.
CASSALAGAYNEQFF
>TRBV2|.|.
CASSGQGGGANVLTF
>TRBV2|.|.
CASSGGWQGREQYF
>TRBV6-5|TRBD1|.
CASKETGTSIGYTF
>TRBV5-1|.|.
CASSLDRGNYGYTF
>TRBV5-1|.|.
CASSLDRVRSGNTIYF
>TRBV5-1|TRBD2|.
CASSFQLAGGPLTYEQYF
>TRBV7-9|TRBD2|.
CASALPLAGYNEQFF
>TRBV10-1|.|.
CASSEFGGAGTGELFF
>TRBV30|TRBD2|once
CAWRRWGGSYEQYF